This TCR beta chain was found in a study of blood T cell repertoires in COVID-19. Authors' analysis steps: Reference gene primer amplification gave nucleated cell count estimates. Clones were sequenced by immunoSEQ multiplex PCR, and TCRdb holds only the in-frame ones, with some missing. V and J calls and clone size are given by that table; D and trimming were obtained from the DNA. The repertoire includes roughly 150,000 clones, over 75% of them detected once, and less than 5.5% sits in the top ten. The CDR3 extends over 15 amino acids. V trimming: 5 bases; J trimming: 2 bases; junction bases outside the gene matches: 8. In germline, CDR1 is MNHEY, CDR2 SVGEGT.

The genes are TRBV6-2 or TRBV6-3 and TRBJ2-7, with 8 nucleotides matching TRBD1. The sequenced sample was peripheral blood. The source is a woman aged 50 to 60 with acute or convalescent COVID-19. The CDR3 spells CASSPLGTGAYEQYF. The CDR3 DNA reads as TGTGCCAGCAGTCCACTCGGGACAGGTGCCTACGAGCAGTACTTC.